Included here is one T cell receptor beta chain sequence, with context. Original handling: Reference gene primer amplification yielded estimated nucleated cell counts. Generated by immunoSEQ multiplex PCR, the TCRdb table keeps only in-frame clones and is missing some. That table is the source of V, J and clone size, and D and trimming were worked out from the DNA. In the table there are some 160,000 clones, more than 70% of which are singletons. This sample was taken from a study of blood T cell repertoires in COVID-19. As for the study in general: The United States, Italy and Spain provided the acute and convalescent COVID-19 samples. Sources were T cells, B-cell-depleted T cells, or PBMCs; the material itself was cDNA or gDNA.

The CDR3 spans 16 residues. Losses at the gene ends were 5 bases for V and 0 bases for J; bases not matched to a gene: 5. Looked up from germline, CDR1 is LNHDA and CDR2 is SQIVND (reference sequence). The sequenced sample consisted of peripheral blood. The rearrangement joins TRBV19 to TRBJ2-3; TRBD1 agrees at 10 bases. The origin of this receptor is a man aged 45 to 65 who had recovered from COVID-19. The CDR3 coding sequence is TGTGCCAGTAGTTGGACAGGGGGGCCTAGCACAGATACGCAGTATTTT. It specifies CASSWTGGPSTDTQYF.